This TCR beta chain is from a study of control samples from healthy donors and cancer patients. TCRdb's copy holds only in-frame clones and misses some; the assay was immunoSEQ multiplex PCR. The table lists 150,000 to 200,000 clones, 80% to 90% of them singletons, with approximately 12% in the top ten. Trimming shortened V by 4 bases and J by 3 bases, and 7 bases separated the two germline ends. The CDR3 is 12 amino acids. Germline CDR1 and CDR2: PRHDT and FYEKMQ (reference sequence). The TCR was taken from a man aged 25-45 years in good health. The chain has TRBV13 and TRBJ2-7; the D gene is possibly TRBD2 (5 bases). Specimen: blood. CDR3 in DNA: TGTGCCAGCAGCTCGGGAATCTACGAGCAGTACTTC. Its protein is CASSSGIYEQYF. Full variable domain (missing parts from reference TRBV13 and TRBJ2-7): AAGVIQSPRHLIKEKRETATLKCYPIPRHDTVYWYQQGPGQDPQFLISFYEKMQSDKGSIPDRFSAQQFSDYHSELNMSSLELGDSALYFCASSSGIYEQYFGPGTRLTVT.